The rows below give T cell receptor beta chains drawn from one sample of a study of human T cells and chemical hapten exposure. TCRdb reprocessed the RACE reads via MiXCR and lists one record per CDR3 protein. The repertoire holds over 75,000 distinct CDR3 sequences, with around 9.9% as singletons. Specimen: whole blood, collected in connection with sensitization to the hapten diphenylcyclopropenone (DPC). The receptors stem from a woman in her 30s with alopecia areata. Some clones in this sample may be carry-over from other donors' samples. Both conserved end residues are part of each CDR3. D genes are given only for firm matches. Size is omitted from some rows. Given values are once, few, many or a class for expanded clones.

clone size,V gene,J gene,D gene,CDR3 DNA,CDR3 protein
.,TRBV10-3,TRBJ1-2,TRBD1,TGTGCCATCCGGGACAGCAATGGCTACACCTTC,CAIRDSNGYTF
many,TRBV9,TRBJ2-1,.,TGTGCCAGCAGCCTGGGGACAACCACCACCTACAATGAGCAGTTCTTC,CASSLGTTTTYNEQFF
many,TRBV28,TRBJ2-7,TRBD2,TGTGCCAGCAGTTCTAGCGGAGTCTCCTACGAGCAGTACTTC,CASSSSGVSYEQYF
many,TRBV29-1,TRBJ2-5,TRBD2,TGCAGCGTTGTAATTAGCGGGAGGGAGACCCAGTACTTC,CSVVISGRETQYF
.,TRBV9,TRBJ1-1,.,TGTGCCAGCAGCGTAGAGGGGGACTCAGGCACTGAAGCTTTCTTT,CASSVEGDSGTEAFF
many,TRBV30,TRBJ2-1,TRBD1,TGTGCCTGGAGTGGAGGACAGGGCACCTACAATGAGCAGTTCTTC,CAWSGGQGTYNEQFF
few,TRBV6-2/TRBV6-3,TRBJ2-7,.,TGTGCCAGCAGTTTCTCAAGGGATAGCTCCTACGAGCAGTACTTC,CASSFSRDSSYEQYF
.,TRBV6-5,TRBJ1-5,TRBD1,TGTGCCAGCAGGGGGACAGGTAGCAATCAGCCCCAGCATTTT,CASRGTGSNQPQHF
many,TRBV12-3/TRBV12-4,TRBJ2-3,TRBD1,TGTGCCAGCAGAACCGGACAGGGGGCGGGCACAGATACGCAGTATTTT,CASRTGQGAGTDTQYF
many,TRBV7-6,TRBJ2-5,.,TGTGCCAGCAGCTTTTCGTCCGGGGAGACCCAGTACTTC,CASSFSSGETQYF
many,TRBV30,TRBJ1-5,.,TGTGCCTGGAGTAGGGTTTCTCAGCCCCAGCATTTT,CAWSRVSQPQHF
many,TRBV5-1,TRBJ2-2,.,TGCGCCAGCAGCATTCAGGCCACCGGGGAGCTGTTTTTT,CASSIQATGELFF
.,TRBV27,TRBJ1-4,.,TGTGCCAGCAGTCCCCGACAGGATGAAAAACTGTTTTTT,CASSPRQDEKLFF
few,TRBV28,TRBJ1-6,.,TGTGCCAGCAGTACCGGGTCCTTAGGACCCCTCCACTTT,CASSTGSLGPLHF
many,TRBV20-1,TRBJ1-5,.,TGCAGTGCTAGAGACCGCGGGGCTAGCAATCAGCCCCAGCATTTT,CSARDRGASNQPQHF
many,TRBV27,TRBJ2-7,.,TGTGCCAGCAGTTGGCAGGGAGGCTACGAGCAGTACTTC,CASSWQGGYEQYF
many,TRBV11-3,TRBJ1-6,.,TGTGCCAGCAGCCACGAGGTTGGCCCCGGTAATTCACCCCTCCACTTT,CASSHEVGPGNSPLHF
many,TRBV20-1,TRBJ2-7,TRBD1,TGCAGTGCTAGAGATGCGGGGGGACAGGGGGCCTACGAGCAGTACTTC,CSARDAGGQGAYEQYF
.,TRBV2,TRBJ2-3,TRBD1,TGTGCCAGCAGGGCCCGGACAGGGGGCGATACGCAGTATTTT,CASRARTGGDTQYF
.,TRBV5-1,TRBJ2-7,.,TGCGCCAGCAGCCTGATCTCGACTGGGGAGCAGTACTTC,CASSLISTGEQYF
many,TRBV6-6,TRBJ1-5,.,TGTGCCAGCAGTTATATAGGGGTTCAGCCCCAGCATTTT,CASSYIGVQPQHF